The clone carrying this T cell receptor (beta chain) was observed a few times. One entry per CDR3 protein results from TCRdb running MiXCR on the 5' RACE reads. The data hold around 400,000 distinct CDR3 sequences, with around 10% observed a single time. The sample belongs to a study of T cells after yellow fever vaccination. The material was PBMCs, obtained on the day of the first yellow fever vaccination. The TCR was taken from a man between 18 and 35 years old who received the YFV17D yellow fever vaccine.

The CDR3 spells CATSDRGRGNTIYF. CDR3 in DNA: TGTGCCACCTCGGACAGGGGGCGAGGAAACACCATATATTTT. The chain links TRBV24-1 to TRBJ1-3, with 11 bases that match TRBD1. The CDR3 is made up of 14 amino acids. V lost 9 bases, J lost 4 bases, and 4 bases stayed unmatched. Germline lookup yields CDR1 KGHDR and CDR2 SFDVKD.